Shown below are 7 T cell receptor beta chains from a single sample sequenced in a study of cytomegalovirus exposure and HLA in healthy donors. The data were produced by immunoSEQ multiplex PCR, yet TCRdb's version contains in-frame clones alone and is incomplete. The sample shows roughly 50,000 clones, roughly 90% of them seen only once. Sequenced sample: PBMCs. These TCRs come from a man aged 18 to 35 in good health and CMV-seronegative.

The genes are TRBV27 and TRBJ2-3; 8 bases line up with TRBD1. After removal of 6 bases from V and 5 bases from J, the junction contained 10 bases not matched to a gene. The CDR3 extends over 15 amino acids. Germline CDR1 MNHEY, CDR2 SMNVEV (reference sequence). The CDR3 coding sequence is TGTGCCAGCAGCTTCCTTCAGGGGGCGCGAGATACGCAGTATTTT. Translation gives CASSFLQGARDTQYF.

Only a few counts were recorded for this clone. The DNA for the CDR3 is TGTGCCAGCAGTGACTCACAGAACACTGAAGCTTTCTTT. Protein product: CASSDSQNTEAFF. The chain combines TRBV6-4 with TRBJ1-1, with D hard to call. Germline-derived CDR1 and CDR2 are MRHNA and SNTAGT. With 0 bases removed from V and 1 base from J, the gap between germline ends came to 3 bases. This CDR3 has 13 residues.

The gene calls are TRBV25-1 and TRBJ2-2, with 7 bases that match TRBD2. This CDR3 comprises 15 residues. Germline V CDR1 and CDR2: MGHDK, SYGVNS. The J segment lost 7 bases and the V segment lost 1 base, leaving 6 bases of the junction unmatched. The CDR3 DNA follows: TGTGCCAGCAGTGAATGGGAGGGAGGGAACGGGGAGCTGTTTTTT. Residues: CASSEWEGGNGELFF.

The chain is built from TRBV5-1 and TRBJ2-7, with TRBD2 identical over 10 bases. Per the germline V gene, CDR1 is SGHRS and CDR2 is YFSETQ. This CDR3 contains 14 residues. V gave up 0 bases and J gave up 3 bases; unmatched junction bases: 0. In DNA, the CDR3 is TGCGCCAGCAGCTTGGAGCGGGAGGGCTACGAGCAGTACTTC. Protein product: CASSLEREGYEQYF.

V gene TRBV30 combines with J gene TRBJ2-2; possibly TRBD2 for D (6 bases). The CDR3 runs to 14 residues. The V end lost 5 bases, the J end lost 4 bases, and 14 bases lay between the germline ends. Per germline, CDR1 GTSNPN and CDR2 SVGIG (reference sequence). This chain's CDR3 is CAWSWAGITGELFF. The CDR3 region has the DNA TGTGCCTGGTCTTGGGCGGGGATCACCGGGGAGCTGTTTTTT.

This chain uses TRBV11-2 with TRBJ2-3; D is ambiguous. The CDR3 covers 15 residues. V was clipped by 7 bases and J by 5 bases, with 19 bases between them. Looked up from germline, CDR1 is SGHAT and CDR2 is FQNNGV. CDR3 nucleotide sequence: TGTGCCAGCACCATCAGTAGCCGGATTATAGATACGCAGTATTTT. It codes for CASTISSRIIDTQYF.

This chain connects TRBV6-5 to TRBJ2-1; 7 positions agree with TRBD1. CDR3 length: 16 residues. V shed 2 bases and J 5 bases; nucleotides not matched to a gene: 9. Germline V gene data show CDR1 as MNHEY and CDR2 as SVGAGI. The CDR3 spells CASSYNVRQGDNEQFF. CDR3 nucleotides: TGTGCCAGCAGTTACAATGTCCGGCAGGGGGACAATGAGCAGTTCTTC.